This T cell receptor (beta chain) was sequenced during a study of cytomegalovirus exposure and HLA in healthy donors. Primers for the PCR totalled 60 Vbeta and 13 Jbeta. Data came from immunoSEQ multiplex PCR; TCRdb stores just in-frame clones and leaves some out. The table records some 150,000 clones, more than 80% of them present only once. Germline loops: CDR1 LGHNA, CDR2 YNFKEQ. V lost 3 bases to trimming and J lost 4 bases, with 21 bases between them. CDR3 length: 18 amino acids. The sequence was obtained from a woman aged 30 to 39 in good health and CMV-seropositive. The chain uses TRBV4-2 and TRBJ1-4; D remains unclear. Sequencing input: PBMCs. CDR3 in DNA: TGTGCCAGCAGCCATTCCCCCGGAGGCCTGCAGGTTAATGAAAAACTGTTTTTT. This encodes CASSHSPGGLQVNEKLFF.